Below are 5 T cell receptor beta chains sequenced from a single sample in a study of read filtering for tumor transcriptome and immune sequencing. This library used approximately 0.4 ug RNA and molecular barcoded adaptors spanning alpha/delta and beta/gamma chains. Each CDR3 protein is one row after TCRdb ran MiXCR on the reads. This sample has 35,000 to 40,000 distinct CDR3 sequences; roughly an eighth occur once, and the top ten carry about 26%. Specimen: a population of CD138-negative cells sorted from bone marrow. The receptors shown here come from a donor at least 40 years old with multiple myeloma.

This clonotype was seen ten or more times. The chain recombines TRBV20-1 with TRBJ2-7; D gene ambiguous. Trimming took 2 bases from V and 3 from J, leaving 5 bases between them. Germline loops: CDR1 DFQATT, CDR2 SNEGSKA (reference sequence). The CDR3 totals 11 residues. DNA of the CDR3: TGCAGTGCTAGAAGAGACTACGAGCAGTACTTC. This encodes CSARRDYEQYF.

This clonotype was counted a few times. The chain recombines TRBV11-2 with TRBJ1-1, with unresolved D. CDR3 length: 13 residues. Looked up from germline, CDR1 is SGHAT and CDR2 is FQNNGV. The V gene lost 4 bases and the J gene lost 5 bases, with 11 bases spanning the gap. CDR3 protein: CASSSAGGTEAFF. The CDR3 region has the DNA TGTGCCAGCAGCTCAGCGGGTGGGACTGAAGCTTTCTTT.

In its sample, this clonotype was seen many times. V gene TRBV7-9 combines with J gene TRBJ1-4; D might be TRBD1 (5 bases). The CDR3 runs to 13 residues. Germline CDR1 and CDR2: SEHNR and FQNEAQ (reference sequence). V dropped 8 bases and J dropped 4 bases, with 11 bases sitting between them. The CDR3 region has the DNA TGTGCCAGCGGGGGACGGAATAATGAAAAACTGTTTTTT. Translation: CASGGRNNEKLFF.

In this sample, this clonotype turned up a few times. The rearrangement links TRBV19 to TRBJ2-5; D call uncertain. The CDR3 sequence is 13 residues long. V was cut by 6 bases and J by 3 bases, with 11 bases left in between. From germline, CDR1 is LNHDA and CDR2 SQIVND (reference sequence). CDR3 sequence: CASRTLGEETQYF. The CDR3 coding sequence is TGTGCCAGTAGAACGTTAGGAGAAGAGACCCAGTACTTC. Complete variable domain (other parts from reference TRBV19 and TRBJ2-5): DGGITQSPKYLFRKEGQNVTLSCEQNLNHDAMYWYRQDPGQGLRLIYYSQIVNDFQKGDIAEGYSVSREKKESFPLTVTSAQKNPTAFYLCASRTLGEETQYFGPGTRLLVL.

There are many counts of this clonotype. The chain is built from TRBV5-1 and TRBJ2-5; D gene unclear. The CDR3 covers 12 residues. Per germline, CDR1 SGHRS and CDR2 YFSETQ. V was pared by 0 bases and J by 5 bases, with 5 bases between. The CDR3 loop reads CASSLEVETQYF. The CDR3 bases are TGCGCCAGCAGCTTGGAAGTCGAGACCCAGTACTTC.